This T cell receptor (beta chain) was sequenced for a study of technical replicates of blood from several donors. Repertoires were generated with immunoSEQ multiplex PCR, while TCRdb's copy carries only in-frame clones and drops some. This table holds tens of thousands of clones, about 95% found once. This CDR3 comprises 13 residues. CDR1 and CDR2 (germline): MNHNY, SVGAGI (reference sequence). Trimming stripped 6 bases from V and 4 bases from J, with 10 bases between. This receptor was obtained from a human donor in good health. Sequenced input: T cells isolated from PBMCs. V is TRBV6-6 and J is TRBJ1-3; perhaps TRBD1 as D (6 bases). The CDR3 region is CASSRTDGNTIYF. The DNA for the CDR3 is TGTGCCAGCAGCCGGACAGACGGAAACACCATATATTTT.